Below, one T cell receptor (beta chain) is given with its context. This sample is drawn from a study of cytomegalovirus exposure and HLA in healthy donors. Per germline, CDR1 SGHDT and CDR2 YYEEEE. This CDR3 has 17 amino acids. Trimming shortened V by 3 bases and J by 2 bases, and 20 bases separated the two germline ends. The PCR used 60 Vbeta and 13 Jbeta primers. Here immunoSEQ multiplex PCR was the method, and the copy in TCRdb shows in-frame clones only, minus some. The repertoire has about 230,000 clones, around 80% of them found once; the top ten carry 0.47%. The chain uses TRBV5-6 and TRBJ2-5; D perhaps matches TRBD2 (5 bases). Sequencing was done on a sample of PBMCs. This clonotype was sampled from a boy younger than 18 in good health and CMV-seronegative. CDR3 loop: CASSSLGWAGRQETQYF. CDR3 bases: TGTGCCAGCAGCTCCTTAGGGTGGGCGGGCCGACAAGAGACCCAGTACTTC. The variable domain in full, with the rest retrieved from reference TRBV5-6 and TRBJ2-5, is DAGVTQSPTHLIKTRGQQVTLRCSPKSGHDTVSWYQQALGQGPQFIFQYYEEEERQRGNFPDRFSGHQFPNYSSELNVNALLLGDSALYLCASSSLGWAGRQETQYFGPGTRLLVL.